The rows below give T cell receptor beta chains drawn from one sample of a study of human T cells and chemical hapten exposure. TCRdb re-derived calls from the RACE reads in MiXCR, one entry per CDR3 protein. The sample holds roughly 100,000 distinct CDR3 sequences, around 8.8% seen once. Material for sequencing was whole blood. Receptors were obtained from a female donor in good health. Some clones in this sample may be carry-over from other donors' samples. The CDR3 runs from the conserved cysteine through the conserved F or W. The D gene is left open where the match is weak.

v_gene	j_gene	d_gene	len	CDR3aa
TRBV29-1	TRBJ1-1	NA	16	CSVEDLVASRGTEAFF
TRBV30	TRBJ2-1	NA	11	CAWSVGNEQFF
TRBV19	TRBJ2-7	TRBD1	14	CASSITGGEYEQYF
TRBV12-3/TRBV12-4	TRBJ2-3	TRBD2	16	CASSIPTAGGRDTQYF
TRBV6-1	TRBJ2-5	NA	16	CASSEAVLVAEETQYF
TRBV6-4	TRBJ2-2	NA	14	CASSAAANTGELFF
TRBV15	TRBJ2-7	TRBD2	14	CATSDTGLASEQYF
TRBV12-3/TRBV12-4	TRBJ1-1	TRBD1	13	CASSPQGGTEAFF
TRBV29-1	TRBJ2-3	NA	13	CSVEAVHTDTQYF
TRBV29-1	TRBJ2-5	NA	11	CSVGPGETQYF
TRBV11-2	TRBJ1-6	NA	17	CASSLSFPDRNNSPLHF
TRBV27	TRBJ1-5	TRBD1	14	CASSLTGGSQPQHF
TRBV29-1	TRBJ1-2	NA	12	CSVEEWVNGYTF
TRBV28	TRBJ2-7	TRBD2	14	CATDVAGVGYEQYF
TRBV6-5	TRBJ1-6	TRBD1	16	CASSSSTTGDGSPLHF
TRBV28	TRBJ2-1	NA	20	CASTLTGTFKSLKPYNEQFF
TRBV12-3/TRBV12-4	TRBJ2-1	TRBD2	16	CASSFGGRGSYNEQFF
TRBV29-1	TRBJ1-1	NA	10	CSGGDTEAFF
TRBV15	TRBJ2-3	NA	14	CATSSRPSTDTQYF
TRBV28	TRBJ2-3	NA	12	CASSLRTHTQYF
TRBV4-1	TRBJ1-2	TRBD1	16	CASSPITGAAKDGYTF
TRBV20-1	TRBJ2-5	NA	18	CSARAPTGSQLRQETQYF
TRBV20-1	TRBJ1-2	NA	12	CSASSDLYGYTF
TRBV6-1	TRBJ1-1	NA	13	CASSGDPTREAFF
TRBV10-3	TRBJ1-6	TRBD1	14	CAISESRDSSPLHF
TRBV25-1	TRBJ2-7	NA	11	CAIGTTYEQYF
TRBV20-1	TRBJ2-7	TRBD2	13	CSARSLAAYVQYF
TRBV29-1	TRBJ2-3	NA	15	CSVRTETSSTDTQYF
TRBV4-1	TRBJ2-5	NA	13	CASSLRQQETQYF
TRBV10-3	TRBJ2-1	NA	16	CAISPPERFPLNEQFF
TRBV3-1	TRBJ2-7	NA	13	CASSHYTGSEQYF
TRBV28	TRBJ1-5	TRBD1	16	CASSLIRQGARQPQHF
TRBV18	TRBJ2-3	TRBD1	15	CASSLKGQTTDTQYF
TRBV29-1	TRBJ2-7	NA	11	CSVSSGEEQYF
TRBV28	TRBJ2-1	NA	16	CASSLLSRASYNEQFF